This TCR beta chain was obtained from a study of CD8+CD57+ T cells in acquired aplastic anemia. Turning to the study itself: Sorted CD4+ and CD8+ cell DNA averaged roughly 3 ug. General study findings and limits: It was found that roughly 29 CD8+ CDR3 sequences were shared between patients and controls. Significance was not reached for CD8+ Simpson's diversity between patients and controls.

Germline loops: CDR1 DFQATT, CDR2 SNEGSKA (reference sequence). The CDR3 is 14 amino acids. Germline trimming cut 3 bases from V and 8 bases from J; bases unmatched to any gene: 5. Both TCR beta VDJ combination and CDR3 sequence profiling were carried out. Genomic DNA was the template for this profiling. TCRdb re-called the reads with MiXCR, one entry per CDR3 protein. The sample yields some 190,000 distinct CDR3 sequences, approximately 46% seen once. In regard to this clonotype: Its antigen is currently unknown.

Material for sequencing was sorted CD4+, CD8+, or CD8+CD57+ T cells (not recorded which) from PBMCs. The rearrangement joins TRBV20-1 to TRBJ2-1; 12 bases are a match to TRBD2. This clonotype was obtained from a human donor in good health. CDR3 residues: CSASTSGRSDEQFF. The CDR3 DNA sequence: TGCAGTGCTAGTACTAGCGGGAGGTCAGATGAGCAGTTCTTC.